These T cell receptor beta chains were read from a single sample in a study of cytotoxic CD8 clonotypes in ibrutinib-treated CLL. Some clones are missing from TCRdb's copy, which holds only in-frame ones; the method was immunoSEQ multiplex PCR. The table shows around 140,000 clones, with 76% occurring only once. The sample consisted of PBMCs, taken after 24 months of ibrutinib treatment. These receptors all stem from a human donor with chronic lymphocytic leukemia. Both conserved end residues are trimmed from each CDR3. Each record gives: CDR3 protein, V gene.

ATGEGNTIY TRBV27
ASSTSGGTGELF TRBV19
ASSRNPGGGWETQY TRBV27
ASSHRDSVGYT TRBV7-8
ASSPEHRSVDNEQF TRBV18
SAERGAQY TRBV20-1
ASSSGTSGSGTQY TRBV7-3
ASSPRRGADTEAF TRBV18
ASSPGTGVNQPQH TRBV18
ASSLGGYSNQPQH TRBV5-1
ASTGTGGNTIY TRBV7-9
ASSGVGTGWKAF TRBV11-2
ASSAPVSENTEAF TRBV9
ASSLGAVAGGKETQY TRBV7-9
ASSWGTANNEKLF TRBV5-1
ASRYQGLASLQTQY TRBV28
AISDLGQGLADEQY TRBV10-3
ASSLGTSGRADTQY TRBV27
ASSPDGSWGEQY TRBV7-2
ASHRTTHTGELF TRBV6-5
ASSPRDKQNIQY TRBV19
ASSLGRTTQY TRBV7-2
ASKPSGVYNEQF TRBV6-5
ASSRGRRQLYNSPLH TRBV28
ASSFLLDEKLF TRBV5-6
ATSEVTYGYT TRBV28
ASSFQASSYEQY TRBV19
ASSHPQGRRWH TRBV28
ASSVDRAQNIQY TRBV9
ASSLGEKLF TRBV13
ASSLGREGLDTEAF TRBV11-3
ASSGGPLTLYEQY TRBV5-6
ASSLGGNIGNTIY TRBV7-2
ASSLAGTRSTDTQY TRBV5-4
ASSPRPSETDTQY TRBV7-2
ASSSRTSGGEETQY TRBV6-5
ASSLTGGTYEQY TRBV7-2